Following are 22 T cell receptor beta chains from one sample sequenced in a study of early T cells in non-severe SARS-CoV-2 infection. MiXCR was run by TCRdb on the 5' RACE reads, yielding one entry per CDR3 protein. The sample yields more than 90,000 distinct CDR3 sequences, more than 9.5% seen once. Sequenced: whole blood. The receptors were sampled from an adult who was a healthcare worker with PCR-confirmed SARS-CoV-2 infection or an uninfected control (not recorded which).

This clonotype was seen more than once but under ten times. This chain uses TRBV4-1 with TRBJ1-3; TRBD1 might be the D (6 bases). The CDR3 consists of 15 residues. Trimming pared 4 bases from V and 8 bases from J, leaving 18 bases between. CDR1 and CDR2 (germline): MGHRA, YSYEKL. CDR3 residues: CASSLQQGKLYTIYF. The CDR3, as DNA: TGCGCCAGCAGCCTTCAACAGGGAAAACTCTACACCATATATTTT.

This clonotype has more than one count but fewer than ten. The rearrangement joins TRBV7-9 to TRBJ2-1; 7 bases fit TRBD2. The germline V gene encodes CDR1 SEHNR and CDR2 FQNEAQ (reference sequence). After removal of 7 bases from V and 2 bases from J, the junction contained 14 bases not matched to a gene. There are 17 residues in the CDR3. The CDR3 region has the DNA TGTGCCAGCAACCCTCGCTCCGGCGGGAGCCCCTACAATGAGCAGTTCTTC. Residues: CASNPRSGGSPYNEQFF.

The V call is TRBV28, the J call TRBJ2-7; a possible D gene is TRBD2 (5 bases). CDR3 length: 16 residues. Germline V gene lookup returns CDR1 MDHEN and CDR2 SYDVKM. V was shortened by 6 bases and J by 0 bases, with 18 bases between the two germline ends. In nucleotides, the CDR3 is TGTGCCAGCAGCCCCGCCGGCAGGAGGAGCTCCTACGAGCAGTACTTC. Translation: CASSPAGRRSSYEQYF.

This clonotype was counted between two and nine times. The V and J genes are TRBV10-1 and TRBJ2-1, with 7 bases aligning to TRBD2. V trimming: 2 bases; J trimming: 0 bases; junction bases outside the gene matches: 1. CDR3 size: 15 residues. The germline CDR1 and CDR2 sequences are WNHNN and SYGVQD (reference sequence). The CDR3 reads CASSESGISYNEQFF. The CDR3 nucleotides are TGCGCCAGCAGTGAGAGCGGGATCTCCTACAATGAGCAGTTCTTC.

This clonotype was picked up many times. The gene calls are TRBV27 and TRBJ1-2; D ambiguous. Germline V gene data show CDR1 as MNHEY and CDR2 as SMNVEV (reference sequence). V lost 6 bases and J lost 4, with 18 bases in between. The length of the CDR3 is 15 residues. CDR3 in amino acids: CASRLNGVWGYGYTF. The CDR3 coding sequence is TGTGCCAGCAGATTAAACGGGGTATGGGGCTATGGCTACACCTTC.

This clonotype turned up a few times. The junction differs from germline at one of its ends, possibly a read error. V gene TRBV7-7 combines with J gene TRBJ2-5, with TRBD2 matching 12 bases. CDR1 is SSHAT, CDR2 FNYEAQ, per germline (reference sequence). The CDR3 length is 16 residues. The CDR3 bases are TGTGCTAGCAGCTACCGACTAGCGGGAGCCGGAGAGACCCAGTACTTC. Amino acid sequence: CASSYRLAGAGETQYF.

This clonotype was seen ten or more times. V usage is TRBV28 and J usage is TRBJ1-2; TRBD1 aligns across 8 bases. CDR3 size: 17 residues. Trimming took 4 bases from V and 8 from J; bases not matched to a gene: 18. Germline CDR1 is MDHEN and CDR2 is SYDVKM. CDR3 bases: TGTGCCAGCAGTTCTACCGGGACAGGCGGCGAGATGAGGGGCTACACCTTC. Translating gives CASSSTGTGGEMRGYTF.

This clonotype showed up many times. The rearrangement uses TRBV4-1 and TRBJ2-7, with 11 positions matching TRBD2. Germline V CDR1 and CDR2: MGHRA, YSYEKL. The CDR3 is 15 residues long. Germline trimming cut 0 bases from V and 7 bases from J; bases unmatched to any gene: 5. The CDR3 sequence: CASSQDASGGREQYF. The CDR3 DNA sequence: TGCGCCAGCAGCCAAGATGCTAGCGGGGGGAGGGAGCAGTACTTC.

This clonotype was counted many times. This sequence joins TRBV12-3 or TRBV12-4 and TRBJ1-5; D remains unclear. V was clipped by 6 bases and J by 6 bases, with 9 bases between them. CDR3 length: 12 residues. As DNA, the CDR3 is TGTGCCAGCAGCGGGTGGGTTCAGCCCCAGCATTTT. Amino acid sequence: CASSGWVQPQHF.

This clonotype was picked up a small number of times. The chain couples TRBV20-1 to TRBJ2-5; 12 nucleotides align to TRBD2. The CDR3 is 18 amino acids. Germline CDR1 reads DFQATT; CDR2 reads SNEGSKA (reference sequence). Trimming at V came to 0 bases and at J to 5 bases, leaving 13 bases not matched to a gene. This chain's CDR3 is CSARDQASGRAVMETQYF. The CDR3 DNA reads as TGCAGTGCTAGAGATCAGGCTAGCGGGAGGGCCGTAATGGAGACCCAGTACTTC.

The J gene is TRBJ2-7, the V gene TRBV3-1; D perhaps matches TRBD1 (6 bases). CDR3 length equals 13 residues. The V end lost 5 bases, the J end lost 3 bases, and 11 bases lay between the germline ends. Germline V CDR1 and CDR2: LGHDT, YNNKEL (reference sequence). CDR3: CASSETGNYEQYF. The CDR3 DNA is TGTGCCAGCAGCGAGACAGGAAACTACGAGCAGTACTTC.

Notes on this clonotype: Mismatch with germline at one junction end may stem from a read error. The chain employs TRBV6-4 and TRBJ2-6, with TRBD2 as a possible D gene (6 bases). The V gene's germline CDR1 is MRHNA and CDR2 SNTAGT. The CDR3 length is 16 residues. The CDR3 nucleotides are TGTGCCAGCAGCCCGGGGGATTTGACTGGGACCAACGTCCTGACTTTC. Residues: CASSPGDLTGTNVLTF.

As concerns this clonotype: One base away lies a much larger clone, so this may be a sequencing read error. V gene TRBV4-1 combines with J gene TRBJ2-4; TRBD2 agrees at 11 bases. With 4 bases clipped from V and 5 bases from J, the junction kept 13 bases outside the gene matches. There are 18 residues in the CDR3. The germline CDR1 and CDR2 sequences are MGHRA and YSYEKL. The CDR3 region is CASSPGLAGGPPENIQYF. DNA for the CDR3: TGCGCCAGCAGCCCAGGGTTAGCGGGAGGGCCGCCCGAAAACATTCAGTACTTC.

The chain employs TRBV10-3 and TRBJ1-4, with D perhaps TRBD1 (5 bases). V was trimmed by 6 bases and J by 7 bases, leaving 9 bases between them. Germline V CDR1 and CDR2: ENHRY, SYGVKD. The CDR3 length is 12 residues. In DNA, the CDR3 is TGTGCCATCAGAGGGGAGAGTGAAAAACTGTTTTTT. Residues: CAIRGESEKLFF.

At least ten counts were recorded for this clonotype. This CDR3 reads CASSEGGELFF. For the CDR3, the DNA is TGTGCCAGCAGTGAAGGCGGGGAGCTGTTTTTT. The rearrangement links TRBV25-1 to TRBJ2-2; no firm D call. Germline V gene sequence: CDR1 MGHDK, CDR2 SYGVNS. The CDR3 spans 11 residues. The ends were cut back, 2 bases at V and 7 bases at J, with 2 bases in the middle.

There are a few counts of this clonotype. The chain links TRBV20-1 to TRBJ2-1, with TRBD2 matching over 12 bases. CDR1 is DFQATT, CDR2 SNEGSKA, per germline (reference sequence). This CDR3 is 15 amino acids long. Trimming removed 5 bases from V and 9 bases from J; junction bases left unmatched: 11. CDR3 amino acids: CSAPRPSGRAGEQFF. CDR3 in DNA: TGCAGTGCTCCCCGCCCTAGCGGGAGGGCGGGTGAGCAGTTCTTC.

The table lists this clonotype with many counts. The chain has TRBV29-1 and TRBJ2-2, with a tentative D call TRBD1 (6 bases). The germline V and J ends were trimmed by 7 bases and 1 base, with 7 bases remaining between them. Germline loops: CDR1 SQVTM, CDR2 ANQGSEA. The CDR3 is 12 amino acids. The CDR3 region has the DNA TGCAGCGCGACAGGGAACACCGGGGAGCTGTTTTTT. Translated, it gives CSATGNTGELFF.

V gene TRBV28 combines with J gene TRBJ2-7; unclear D gene. Germline-derived CDR1 and CDR2 are MDHEN and SYDVKM. Trimming pared 8 bases from V and 2 bases from J, leaving 13 bases between. This CDR3 comprises 13 residues. Written as DNA, the CDR3 is TGTGCCAGCCGTCCGACATTACCCTACGAGCAGTACTTC. Residues: CASRPTLPYEQYF. Complete variable domain (other parts from reference TRBV28 and TRBJ2-7): DVKVTQSSRYLVKRTGEKVFLECVQDMDHENMFWYRQDPGLGLRLIYFSYDVKMKEKGDIPEGYSVSREKKERFSLILESASTNQTSMYLCASRPTLPYEQYFGPGTRLTVT.

V usage is TRBV7-8 and J usage is TRBJ1-6; D remains unclear. CDR1 is SGHVS and CDR2 is FQNEAQ in the germline V gene. Trimming took off 4 bases at V and 0 bases at J, with 10 bases between the two ends. There are 16 residues in the CDR3. The CDR3 here is CASSSTRSSYNSPLHF. The CDR3 region has the DNA TGTGCCAGCAGCTCGACGAGGAGCTCCTATAATTCACCCCTCCACTTT.

The chain links TRBV6-5 to TRBJ2-7, with TRBD1 identical over 7 bases. Losses at the gene ends were 7 bases for V and 6 bases for J; bases not matched to a gene: 6. Germline-derived CDR1 and CDR2 are MNHEY and SVGAGI. CDR3 size: 12 residues. CDR3 in amino acids: CASTLSGGEQYF. The CDR3 DNA sequence: TGTGCCAGCACCTTATCAGGGGGCGAGCAGTACTTC.

The rearrangement uses TRBV30 and TRBJ1-2, with TRBD1 identical over 10 bases. The CDR3 spans 13 residues. V gave up 4 bases and J gave up 2 bases; unmatched junction bases: 1. Looked up from germline, CDR1 is GTSNPN and CDR2 is SVGIG (reference sequence). In nucleotides, the CDR3 is TGTGCCTGGAAGGGACAGGGGAACTATGGCTACACCTTC. It yields the protein CAWKGQGNYGYTF.

This clonotype was seen repeatedly, ten times or more. The V and J genes are TRBV20-1 and TRBJ2-3; D not resolved. Per the germline V gene, CDR1 is DFQATT and CDR2 is SNEGSKA (reference sequence). This CDR3 spans 12 amino acids. The germline V and J ends were trimmed by 7 bases and 4 bases, with 12 bases remaining between them. The CDR3 coding sequence is TGCAGTGGTTACATATCCGCAGATACGCAGTATTTT. Encoded protein: CSGYISADTQYF.